This T cell receptor beta chain was profiled in a study of T cell repertoires in cytomegalovirus infection. CDR3 size: 15 residues. Unmatched junction bases numbered 9, after V lost 5 bases and J lost 7 bases. Germline CDR1 reads MNHEY; CDR2 reads SVGAGI. TCRdb called the reads again in MiXCR, with one record for every CDR3 protein. Seen here are some 300,000 distinct CDR3 sequences, 15% to 20% observed once, and the top ten hold around 12%. This clonotype was recorded a few times. Its antigen is unknown. General observations from the study: Ex vivo responses were dominated by HLA-C-restricted CMV-specific TCR beta clonotypes.

The chain joins TRBV6-5 to TRBJ2-1; 9 bases are shared with TRBD1. The origin of this receptor is a human donor in good health (CMV status not recorded). Some clones in this sample may be carry-over from other donors' samples. The sample taken for sequencing was PBMCs. The CDR3 region has the DNA TGTGCCAGCAGTAGCACAGGGGGCTGGGGGAATGAGCAGTTCTTC. Translating it yields CASSSTGGWGNEQFF.